This record covers a single T cell receptor beta chain. Treatment specified: roughly 20 received Ad26.COV2.S at low or high dose, single or two shots; five or six received placebo; per-sample allocation not given. Sampling happened 63 days after the first vaccine or placebo injection. Clones were sequenced by immunoSEQ multiplex PCR, and TCRdb holds only the in-frame ones, with some missing. The table has about 440,000 clones, approximately 88% seen once; the top ten hold over 10%. This entry belongs to a study of Ad26.COV2.S vaccination and SARS-CoV-2 variants. This CDR3 is built from 11 residues. Germline-derived CDR1 and CDR2 are GTSNPN and SVGIG (reference sequence). V was cut by 2 bases and J by 8 bases, with 9 bases left in between.

V is TRBV30 and J is TRBJ1-2; D remains unclear. Sequencing was performed on peripheral blood, taken in a trial of Ad26.COV2.S vaccine versus placebo. This receptor was taken from a person between 18 and 59 years old who received the Ad26.COV2.S COVID-19 vaccine or a placebo. CDR3 nucleotide sequence: TGTGCCTGGAGTAGGGATGAGGGCTACACCTTC. It specifies CAWSRDEGYTF.